This note documents a single T cell receptor beta chain sequence. This clonotype was picked up many times. Its antigen is unknown. Base qualities are not recorded, but no much larger clone differs from it by a single base. The CDR3 runs 16 amino acids, cysteine and phenylalanine included. Left in the record is the CDR3 DNA by itself, 48 bases read in frame from the first base. Trimming removed 2 bases from V and 7 bases from J; the gene matches leave 13 bases unexplained. CDR1 and CDR2 are drawn from the germline V gene (reference sequence): GTSNPN, SVGIG. The TCR beta CDR3 regions were amplified from RNA transcripts. For the first round of RT-PCR on the TCR CDR3, the HTBI primer set was used together with the Qiagen OneStep RT-PCR kit. The libraries were constructed in a second round of multiplex PCR and then size-selected and purified. Sequencing of the libraries was done on an Illumina HiSeq2000 using paired-end 100 bp reads. On the study's bioinformatics: Raw data were processed with SOAPnuke, discarding reads with adapters, uncalled bases, mean Phred below 15, or no exact constant-primer or identifier match. COPE v1.2.5 was used to merge high-quality paired reads, and clonotypes were defined as unique nucleotide sequences. MiTCR v1.1 was used to align clonotypes to the IMGT TRBV, TRBD and TRBJ reference segments. Analysis was restricted to V-J combinations with a frequency above 0.0001, which covered about 99% of repertoires. The TCS score was defined as F50 (clonal expansion) divided by E x V (chaos), with BLOSUM62-based TCRdist calculated between CDR3 peptides within each V-J. Welch's t-statistics and random forest reduced some 510 V-J features to 10 to 15, which were used in a naive Bayes classifier (R e1071). TCRdb redid the processing of the public reads, applying fastp at Q25 and MiXCR, and retained in-frame beta chains. Duplicate CDR3 protein sequences are folded into a single record with the most common DNA and genes. TCRdb's processing, not the authors', yielded these V and J calls. The sample table lists approximately 590,000 distinct CDR3 sequences, 15% to 19% of them with a count of one. Of the sample, around 7.3% is held by the ten largest clones.

Stable Graves' hyperthyroidism was defined as no progression to ophthalmopathy during 18 months of follow-up. Hyperthyroidism patients were aged 18 to 65 years and newly diagnosed, with disease duration of less than 2 months. Any patient with an uncontrolled infection, another autoimmune disease, pregnancy or lactation was excluded. Diagnoses were based on clinical symptoms, serum thyroxine and TRAb, thyroid ultrasound and orbital computed tomography. PBMCs were isolated from about 9.1 ml of fresh peripheral blood by Ficoll-Paque density gradient centrifugation. Total RNA was extracted using Trizol reagent, and RNA quality was assessed on an Agilent 2100 Bioanalyzer. The sample is drawn from a study of T cells in Graves' hyperthyroidism and ophthalmopathy (dated by TCRdb to the late 2010s). Broadly, across the study: Peripheral blood samples were taken at the time of initial diagnosis, prior to any treatment. A discovery cohort of roughly 96 patients, 43 with Graves' ophthalmopathy and approximately 57 with stable Graves' hyperthyroidism, was used to find distinguishing TCR V-J signatures. Whether ophthalmopathy could be predicted prospectively was tested in an independent validation cohort made up of 18 hyperthyroidism patients plus 17 patients who later progressed to ophthalmopathy. The 100 or so discovery patients were randomly divided into training and test sets at a 7:3 ratio. In over five Graves' hyperthyroidism patients, the study also compared T-cell repertoires from thyroid tissue with T-cell repertoires from blood. After blood sampling, hyperthyroidism patients were treated with methimazole at a starting dose of 30 mg daily, and ophthalmopathy patients were treated with high-dose intravenous methylprednisolone. TCR Vbeta CDR3 sequencing of 140 or so peripheral blood samples (over 40 ophthalmopathy, about 74 hyperthyroidism and around 17 progressor patients) is reported in the paper.

General conclusions and limits of the study: Most expanded thyroid clonotypes (frequency above 0.001) were also detected in blood, a finding suggesting that blood repertoires may reflect thyroid immune responses. During validation, the model predicted progression to ophthalmopathy a median of about 6.5 months ahead of onset, with almost 71% sensitivity and more than 72% specificity. A model built on a 13 V-J signature distinguished ophthalmopathy from stable hyperthyroidism, reaching 85% to 90% sensitivity and approximately 81% specificity in cross-validation and 80%/75% in testing. No statistical method was used to fix the sample size in advance, and group allocation was not hidden from the investigators.

The chain was built from TRBV30 and TRBJ2-1; 8 central nucleotides agree with TRBD2. Specimen: blood. The sequence was collected from a woman between 25 and 40 years old with Graves' hyperthyroidism. The CDR3 here reads CAWSSSGGWYGNEQFF. The bases are TGTGCCTGGAGTTCATCGGGAGGGTGGTATGGAAATGAGCAGTTCTTC.